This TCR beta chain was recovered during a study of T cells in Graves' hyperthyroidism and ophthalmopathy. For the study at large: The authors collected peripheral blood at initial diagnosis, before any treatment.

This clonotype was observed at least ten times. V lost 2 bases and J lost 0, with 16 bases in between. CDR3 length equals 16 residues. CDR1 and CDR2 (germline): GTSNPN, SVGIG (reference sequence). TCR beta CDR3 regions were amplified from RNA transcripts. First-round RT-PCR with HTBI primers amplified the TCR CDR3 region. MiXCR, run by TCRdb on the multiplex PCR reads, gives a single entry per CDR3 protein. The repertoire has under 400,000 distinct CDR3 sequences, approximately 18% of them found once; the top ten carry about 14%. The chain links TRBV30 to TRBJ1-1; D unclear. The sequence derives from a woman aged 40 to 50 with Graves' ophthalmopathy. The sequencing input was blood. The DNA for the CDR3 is TGTGCCTGGAGTCCCCCAGTTTCGGGGATGAACACTGAAGCTTTCTTT. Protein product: CAWSPPVSGMNTEAFF. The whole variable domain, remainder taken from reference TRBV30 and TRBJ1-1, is SQTIHQWPATLVQPVGSPLSLECTVEGTSNPNLYWYRQAAGRGLQLLFYSVGIGQISSEVPQNLSASRPQDRQFILSSKKLLLSDSGFYLCAWSPPVSGMNTEAFFGQGTRLTVV.